The 6 T cell receptor beta chains below come from one sample, sequenced in a study of T-cell memory formation after mild COVID-19. TCRdb called the 5' RACE reads again in MiXCR, with one record for every CDR3 protein. The sample lists 300,000 to 350,000 distinct CDR3 sequences, roughly an eighth seen once, with roughly a fifth in the top ten. Source material: PBMCs or a T cell subset sorted from them (not recorded which). The receptors shown here come from a man younger than 30 who had mild COVID-19 (a few samples of this study predate the infection). Cell type and time point are not known.

This clonotype has just a few counts. The rearrangement links TRBV12-3 or TRBV12-4 to TRBJ1-2, with TRBD1 identical over 8 bases. CDR3 length: 17 amino acids. V shed 5 bases, J shed 4 bases, and the junction held 15 bases outside the gene matches. Here the CDR3 DNA reads TGTGCCAGCAGTGCTGACAGGGGAGGATTGGGGTTCTATGGCTACACCTTC. It yields the protein CASSADRGGLGFYGYTF.

This clonotype was picked up a small number of times. This chain uses TRBV7-9 with TRBJ1-1, with no clear D. This CDR3 contains 13 residues. Between the trimmed V and J ends, which lost 5 bases and 6 bases, there was a span of 13 bases. CDR1 SEHNR and CDR2 FQNEAQ come from the germline V gene (reference sequence). Here the CDR3 reads CASSPGGFAEAFF. CDR3 sequence (DNA): TGTGCCAGCAGCCCGGGAGGGTTCGCTGAAGCTTTCTTT.

This rearrangement joins TRBV5-1 to TRBJ2-7; D remains ambiguous. CDR1 is SGHRS, CDR2 YFSETQ, per germline. The CDR3 runs 13 residues. The V and J ends lost 4 bases and 5 bases respectively, with 13 bases between them. The CDR3 region is CASSLRGRDEQYF. The DNA for the CDR3 is TGCGCCAGCAGCCTTCGAGGCCGGGACGAGCAGTACTTC.

The genes are TRBV6-5 and TRBJ2-5; 11 bases align to TRBD2. J was trimmed by 5 bases and V by 2 bases; bases with no gene match: 4. This CDR3 is 15 amino acids long. Germline assignment: CDR1 MNHEY and CDR2 SVGAGI. The CDR3 sequence is CASSYTTSGEETQYF. CDR3 coding DNA: TGTGCCAGCAGTTACACGACTAGCGGGGAGGAGACCCAGTACTTC.

The gene calls are TRBV19 and TRBJ1-1; D uncertain. This CDR3 comprises 12 residues. CDR1 LNHDA and CDR2 SQIVND come from the germline V gene (reference sequence). Trimming pared 7 bases from V and 5 bases from J, leaving 11 bases between. The CDR3 loop is CASTMGGTEAFF. The CDR3, as DNA: TGTGCCAGTACCATGGGCGGAACTGAAGCTTTCTTT.

This clonotype was detected many times. The chain joins TRBV4-1 to TRBJ2-3; D possibly corresponds to TRBD1 (7 bases). Trimming cost V 4 bases and J 2 bases, with 10 bases left between them. The CDR3 has 14 amino acids. CDR1 is MGHRA, CDR2 YSYEKL, per germline. CDR3 nucleotides: TGCGCCAGCAGCCGCGGGACAGCCACAGATACGCAGTATTTT. This gives the protein CASSRGTATDTQYF.